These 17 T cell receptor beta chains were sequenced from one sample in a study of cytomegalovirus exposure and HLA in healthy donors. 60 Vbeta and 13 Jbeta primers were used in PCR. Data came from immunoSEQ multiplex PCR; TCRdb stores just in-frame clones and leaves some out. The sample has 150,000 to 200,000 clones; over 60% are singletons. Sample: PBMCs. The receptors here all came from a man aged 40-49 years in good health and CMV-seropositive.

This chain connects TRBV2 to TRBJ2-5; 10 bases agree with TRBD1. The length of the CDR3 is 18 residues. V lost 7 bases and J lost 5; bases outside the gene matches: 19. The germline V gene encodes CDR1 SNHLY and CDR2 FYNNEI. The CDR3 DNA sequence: TGTGCCAGCATAACGGGGACCCGGGACAGGGGACGGTTGGAGACCCAGTACTTC. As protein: CASITGTRDRGRLETQYF.

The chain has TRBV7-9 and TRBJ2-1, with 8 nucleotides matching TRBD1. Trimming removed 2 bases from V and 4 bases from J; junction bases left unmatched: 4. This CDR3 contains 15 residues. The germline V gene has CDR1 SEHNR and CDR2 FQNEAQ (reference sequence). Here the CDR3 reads CASSLPGGLYNEQFF. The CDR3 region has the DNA TGTGCCAGCAGCTTACCAGGGGGCCTTTACAATGAGCAGTTCTTC.

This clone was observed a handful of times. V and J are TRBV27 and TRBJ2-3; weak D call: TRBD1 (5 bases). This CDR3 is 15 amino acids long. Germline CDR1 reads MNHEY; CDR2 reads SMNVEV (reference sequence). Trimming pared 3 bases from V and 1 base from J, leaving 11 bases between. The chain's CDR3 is CASSFLDSRTDTQYF. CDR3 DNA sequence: TGTGCCAGCAGTTTCCTCGACAGCCGCACAGATACGCAGTATTTT.

The CDR3 coding sequence is TGTGCCAGCAGCTCCTCGGGGGCTAGCGGGAGGGGGACCCAGTACTTC. Translating it yields CASSSSGASGRGTQYF. J is TRBJ2-5 and V is TRBV11-2; the match to TRBD2 covers 12 bases. J gave up 7 bases and V 4 bases, and 10 bases lay outside the gene matches. Germline V CDR1 and CDR2: SGHAT, FQNNGV. The CDR3 contains 16 residues.

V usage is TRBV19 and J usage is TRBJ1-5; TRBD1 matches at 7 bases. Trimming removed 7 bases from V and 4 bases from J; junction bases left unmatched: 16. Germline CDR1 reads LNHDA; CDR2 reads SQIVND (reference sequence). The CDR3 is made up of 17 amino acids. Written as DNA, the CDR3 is TGTGCCAGTACCGGGTCTGGTACTCTCAGGGGGAATCAGCCCCAGCATTTT. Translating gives CASTGSGTLRGNQPQHF.

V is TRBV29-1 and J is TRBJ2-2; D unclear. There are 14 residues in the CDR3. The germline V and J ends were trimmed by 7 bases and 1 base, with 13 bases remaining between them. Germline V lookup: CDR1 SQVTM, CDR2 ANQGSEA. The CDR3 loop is CSAALRLNTGELFF. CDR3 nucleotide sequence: TGCAGCGCCGCCTTGCGTTTGAACACCGGGGAGCTGTTTTTT.

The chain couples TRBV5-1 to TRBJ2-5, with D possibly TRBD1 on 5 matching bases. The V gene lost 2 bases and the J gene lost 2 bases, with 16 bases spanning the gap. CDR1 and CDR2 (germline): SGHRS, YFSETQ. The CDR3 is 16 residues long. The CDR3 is CASSLRGFVSQETQYF. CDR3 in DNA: TGCGCCAGCAGCTTAAGGGGATTCGTGTCGCAAGAGACCCAGTACTTC.

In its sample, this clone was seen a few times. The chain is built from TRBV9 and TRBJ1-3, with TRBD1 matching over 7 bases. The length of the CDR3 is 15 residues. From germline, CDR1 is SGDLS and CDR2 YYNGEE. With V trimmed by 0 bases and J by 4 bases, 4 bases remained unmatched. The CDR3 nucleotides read TGTGCCAGCAGCGTAGCTACAGGGGTCGGAAACACCATATATTTT. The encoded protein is CASSVATGVGNTIYF.

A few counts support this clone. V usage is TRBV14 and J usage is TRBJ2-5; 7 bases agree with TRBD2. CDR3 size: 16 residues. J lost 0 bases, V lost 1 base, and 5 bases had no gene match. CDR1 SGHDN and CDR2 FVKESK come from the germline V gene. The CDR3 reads CASSQAGRGYQETQYF. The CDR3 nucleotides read TGTGCCAGCAGCCAAGCGGGGAGGGGTTACCAAGAGACCCAGTACTTC.

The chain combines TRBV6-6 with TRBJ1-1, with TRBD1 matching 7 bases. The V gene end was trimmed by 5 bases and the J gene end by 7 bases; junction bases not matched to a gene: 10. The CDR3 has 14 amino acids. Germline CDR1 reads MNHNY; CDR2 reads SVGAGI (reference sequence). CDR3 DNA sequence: TGTGCCAGCAGTAGCACTAGGGGGCGCGGTGAAGCTTTCTTT. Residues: CASSSTRGRGEAFF.

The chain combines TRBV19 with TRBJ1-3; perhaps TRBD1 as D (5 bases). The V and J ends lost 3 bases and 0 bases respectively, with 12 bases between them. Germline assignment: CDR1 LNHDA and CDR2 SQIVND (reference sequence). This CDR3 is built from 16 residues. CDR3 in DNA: TGTGCCAGTAGTATGCGAGGACAAAACTCTGGAAACACCATATATTTT. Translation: CASSMRGQNSGNTIYF.

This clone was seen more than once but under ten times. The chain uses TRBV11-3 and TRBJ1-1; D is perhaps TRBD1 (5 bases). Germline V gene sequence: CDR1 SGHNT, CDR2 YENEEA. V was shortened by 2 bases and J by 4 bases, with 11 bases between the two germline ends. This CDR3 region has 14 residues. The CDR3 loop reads CASSLLAGVTEAFF. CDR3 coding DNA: TGTGCCAGCAGCTTACTGGCGGGGGTCACTGAAGCTTTCTTT.

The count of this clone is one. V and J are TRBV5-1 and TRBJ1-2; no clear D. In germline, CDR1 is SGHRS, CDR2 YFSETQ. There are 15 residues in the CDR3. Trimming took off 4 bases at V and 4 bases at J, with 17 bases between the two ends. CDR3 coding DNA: TGCGCCAGCAGCCCCGGGTTCACGGGAGTCTATGGCTACACCTTC. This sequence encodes CASSPGFTGVYGYTF. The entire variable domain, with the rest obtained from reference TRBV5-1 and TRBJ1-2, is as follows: KAGVTQTPRYLIKTRGQQVTLSCSPISGHRSVSWYQQTPGQGLQFLFEYFSETQRNKGNFPGRFSGRQFSNSRSEMNVSTLELGDSALYLCASSPGFTGVYGYTFGSGTRLTVV.

The CDR3 region is CASSDRVNSPLHF. The CDR3 DNA reads as TGTGCCAGCAGCGACAGGGTAAATTCACCCCTCCACTTT. The chain joins TRBV5-6 to TRBJ1-6, with 7 bases lining up with TRBD1. With 4 bases clipped from V and 7 bases from J, the junction kept 2 bases outside the gene matches. This CDR3 has 13 amino acids. Germline V gene lookup returns CDR1 SGHDT and CDR2 YYEEEE.

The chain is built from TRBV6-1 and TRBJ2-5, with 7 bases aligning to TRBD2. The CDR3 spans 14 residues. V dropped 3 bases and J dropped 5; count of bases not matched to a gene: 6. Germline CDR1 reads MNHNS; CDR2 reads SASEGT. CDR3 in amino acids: CASSETGGRETQYF. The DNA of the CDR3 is TGTGCCAGCAGTGAGACGGGAGGTCGGGAGACCCAGTACTTC.

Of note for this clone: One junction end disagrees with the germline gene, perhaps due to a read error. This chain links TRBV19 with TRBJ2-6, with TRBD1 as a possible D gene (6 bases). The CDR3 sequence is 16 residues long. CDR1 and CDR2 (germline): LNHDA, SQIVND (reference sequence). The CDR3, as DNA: TGTGCCAGTAGTACCTCGGGACACACTGGGGCCAACGGCCTGACTTTC. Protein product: CASSTSGHTGANGLTF. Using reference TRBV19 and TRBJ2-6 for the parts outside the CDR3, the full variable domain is DGGITQSPKYLFRKEGQNVTLSCEQNLNHDAMYWYRQDPGQGLRLIYYSQIVNDFQKGDIAEGYSVSREKKESFPLTVTSAQKNPTAFYLCASSTSGHTGANGLTFGAGSRLTVL.

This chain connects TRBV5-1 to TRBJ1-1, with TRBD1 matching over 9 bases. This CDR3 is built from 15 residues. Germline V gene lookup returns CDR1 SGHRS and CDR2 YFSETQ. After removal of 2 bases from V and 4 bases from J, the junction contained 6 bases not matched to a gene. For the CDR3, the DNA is TGCGCCAGCAGCTTAATGACAGGGGGGACCACTGAAGCTTTCTTT. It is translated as CASSLMTGGTTEAFF. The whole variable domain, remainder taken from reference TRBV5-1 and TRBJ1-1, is KAGVTQTPRYLIKTRGQQVTLSCSPISGHRSVSWYQQTPGQGLQFLFEYFSETQRNKGNFPGRFSGRQFSNSRSEMNVSTLELGDSALYLCASSLMTGGTTEAFFGQGTRLTVV.